This T cell receptor beta chain was observed in a study of blood T cell repertoires in COVID-19. Study context: The United States, Italy and Spain supplied acute and convalescent COVID-19 samples. T cells, B-cell-depleted T cells, or PBMCs supplied cDNA or gDNA.

Authors' analysis steps: Nucleated cell counts were estimated from reference gene primer amplification. The method was immunoSEQ multiplex PCR; TCRdb's version includes in-frame clones alone and lacks a portion of them. The D gene and trimming were derived from the DNA, and the V and J assignments and clone size from that table. The top ten clones hold 5% to 7% of a sample with about 300,000 clones, around 92% of them seen once. This clone was observed once. The clonotype comes from a man younger than 35 who had recovered from COVID-19. Material: peripheral blood.

Written as DNA, the CDR3 is TGTGCCAGCAGTTCCTTCCCCGGGACAGGGTCACGCGAGCAGTACTTC. It translates to CASSSFPGTGSREQYF. The chain links TRBV27 to TRBJ2-7, with 9 bases that match TRBD1. J gave up 6 bases and V 4 bases, and 13 bases lay outside the gene matches. The CDR3 loop spans 16 amino acids. Germline V gene sequence: CDR1 MNHEY, CDR2 SMNVEV (reference sequence).